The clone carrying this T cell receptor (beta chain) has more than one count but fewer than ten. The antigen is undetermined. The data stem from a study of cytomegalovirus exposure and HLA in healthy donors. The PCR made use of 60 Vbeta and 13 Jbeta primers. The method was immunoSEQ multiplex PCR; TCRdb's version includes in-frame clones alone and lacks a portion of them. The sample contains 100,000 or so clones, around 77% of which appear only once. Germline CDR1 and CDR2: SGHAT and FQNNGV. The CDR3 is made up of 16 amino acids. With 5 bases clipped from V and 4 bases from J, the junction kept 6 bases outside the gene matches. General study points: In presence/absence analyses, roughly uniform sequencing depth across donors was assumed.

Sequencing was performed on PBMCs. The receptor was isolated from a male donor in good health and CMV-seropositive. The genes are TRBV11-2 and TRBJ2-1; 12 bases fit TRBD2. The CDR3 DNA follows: TGTGCCAGCAGCCTTCGTACTAGCGGGGGGTACAATGAGCAGTTCTTC. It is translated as CASSLRTSGGYNEQFF.